The present TCR beta chain was sequenced within a study of cytotoxic CD8 clonotypes in ibrutinib-treated CLL. The repertoire was sequenced with immunoSEQ multiplex PCR; TCRdb's copy has only in-frame clones and lacks some. Among 75,000 to 80,000 clones, over 65% were seen once, and the ten largest hold less than 40%. Germline values: CDR1 SGHAT, CDR2 FQDESV (reference sequence). The CDR3 length is 14 residues. V shed 4 bases, J shed 5 bases, and the junction held 7 bases outside the gene matches. PBMCs were cryopreserved, and roughly 2.1 micrograms of genomic DNA from them went into TCR beta libraries.

The material was PBMCs, obtained after 24 months of ibrutinib treatment. The chain has TRBV11-1 and TRBJ2-5; 7 bases fit TRBD1. The clonotype comes from a human donor with chronic lymphocytic leukemia. This CDR3 is CASSYRGPMETQYF. The DNA for the CDR3 is TGTGCCAGCAGCTACAGGGGCCCCATGGAGACCCAGTACTTC. The complete variable domain, with remaining parts taken from reference TRBV11-1 and TRBJ2-5, reads EAEVAQSPRYKITEKSQAVAFWCDPISGHATLYWYRQILGQGPELLVQFQDESVVDDSQLPKDRFSAERLKGVDSTLKIQPAELGDSAMYLCASSYRGPMETQYFGPGTRLLVL.